One and the same sample provided the 15 T cell receptor beta chains below, sequenced in a study of technical replicates of blood from a few donors (dated by TCRdb to 2016 to 2017). Library preparation employed the immunoSEQ multiplex PCR assay. TCRdb took over this immuneACCESS table, retaining in-frame rearrangements with V and J assigned. Such tables are incomplete; in checked studies, under half of the missing clones stem from an unresolved V gene, and the remainder is unexplained. A total of over 45,000 clones appear in this sample, more than 85% of them only once. Jointly, the top ten make up 3.9% of the sample. Source material: PBMCs. The receptors were sampled from a human donor in good health. Some clones in this sample may be carry-over from other donors' samples.

This chain connects TRBV6-5 to TRBJ1-6; D gene uncertain. Trimming left V 6 bases short and J 3 bases short, with 12 bases between. From germline, CDR1 is MNHEY and CDR2 SVGAGI. This CDR3 is 15 amino acids long. This CDR3 reads CASRSVEHYNSPLHF. The CDR3 coding sequence is TGTGCCAGCAGGTCCGTAGAGCACTATAATTCACCCCTCCACTTT.

This chain uses TRBV1 with TRBJ2-4; TRBD1 was called by the table and not checked on the DNA. TRBV1 is noted as a pseudogene. This CDR3 is built from 19 residues. The CDR3 DNA follows: TGCACCAGCAGCCAAGGGGACAGGCGACACCGAGTAGCCAAAAACATTCAGTACTTC. Amino acids: CTSSQGDRRHRVAKNIQYF.

This clone was seen a single time. The V call is TRBV20-1, the J call TRBJ1-1; unclear D gene. V was trimmed by 1 base and J by 8 bases, leaving 8 bases between them. The CDR3 is made up of 11 amino acids. Germline CDR1 and CDR2: DFQATT and SNEGSKA (reference sequence). The CDR3, as DNA: TGCAGTGCTAGAGCCCACTGGGAAGCTTTCTTT. Translated, it gives CSARAHWEAFF.

The rearrangement uses TRBV14 and TRBJ2-5; maybe TRBD1 (5 bases). Germline CDR1 is SGHDN and CDR2 is FVKESK. The CDR3 has 13 amino acids. The V gene lost 1 base and the J gene lost 4 bases, with 7 bases spanning the gap. The CDR3 sequence is CASSQGQRETQYF. CDR3 nucleotide sequence: TGTGCCAGCAGCCAAGGACAGAGAGAGACCCAGTACTTC.

On this clone itself: Other DNA sequences in the same sample also yield this CDR3. This chain connects TRBV5-4 to TRBJ1-4, with 10 bases aligning to TRBD1. The ends lost 4 bases at V and 8 bases at J; junction bases unmatched: 5. This CDR3 has 14 amino acids. Per germline, CDR1 SGHNT and CDR2 YYREEE (reference sequence). The CDR3 here is CASSLGTGDEKLFF. DNA of the CDR3: TGTGCCAGCAGCCTCGGGACAGGGGACGAAAAACTGTTTTTT.

J is TRBJ2-1 and V is TRBV30; 12 nucleotides line up with TRBD1. CDR3 length: 18 residues. The trim removed 5 bases at V and 5 bases at J, leaving 16 bases unmatched. Germline loops: CDR1 GTSNPN, CDR2 SVGIG (reference sequence). The CDR3 bases are TGTGCCTGGGTTGCCGGGACAGGGGGCGTAGGGTGGGACAATGAGCAGTTCTTC. Protein sequence: CAWVAGTGGVGWDNEQFF.

This chain connects TRBV6-1 to TRBJ2-7; TRBD1 agrees at 7 bases. With 1 base clipped from V and 4 bases from J, the junction kept 4 bases outside the gene matches. The germline gives CDR1 MNHNS, CDR2 SASEGT. This CDR3 is 14 amino acids long. The CDR3 loop is CASSEGGRGYEQYF. The CDR3 bases are TGTGCCAGCAGTGAAGGGGGCAGGGGGTACGAGCAGTACTTC.

This chain links TRBV9 with TRBJ1-2, with 7 bases identical to TRBD1. Germline assignment: CDR1 SGDLS and CDR2 YYNGEE. The CDR3 sequence is 16 residues long. J lost 2 bases, V lost 0 bases, and 7 bases had no gene match. The CDR3 protein is CASSVEAGQANYGYTF. In nucleotides, the CDR3 is TGTGCCAGCAGCGTAGAGGCTGGACAGGCCAACTATGGCTACACCTTC.

The rearrangement links TRBV27 to TRBJ1-1; 9 bases are shared with TRBD1. The germline gives CDR1 MNHEY, CDR2 SMNVEV (reference sequence). Trimming at V came to 3 bases and at J to 11 bases, leaving 7 bases not matched to a gene. This CDR3 spans 13 amino acids. CDR3 residues: CASSLDRGEEAFF. The CDR3 region has the DNA TGTGCCAGCAGTTTGGACAGGGGAGAAGAGGCTTTCTTT.

The chain employs TRBV29-1 and TRBJ2-1; 13 bases fit TRBD2. This CDR3 region has 15 residues. From germline, CDR1 is SQVTM and CDR2 ANQGSEA. Trimming removed 2 bases from V and 7 bases from J; junction bases left unmatched: 5. In nucleotides, the CDR3 is TGCAGCGTTGAAACGCGGACTAGCGGGGGAAATGAGCAGTTCTTC. Translated: CSVETRTSGGNEQFF.

This clone was detected once. The V call is TRBV28, the J call TRBJ1-5; D gene unclear. There are 17 residues in the CDR3. V dropped 0 bases and J dropped 4 bases, with 16 bases sitting between them. Germline V gene sequence: CDR1 MDHEN, CDR2 SYDVKM. The CDR3 reads CASSLWVIAPPNQPQHF. Written as DNA, the CDR3 is TGTGCCAGCAGTTTATGGGTCATCGCGCCCCCAAATCAGCCCCAGCATTTT.

This chain links TRBV5-6 with TRBJ2-3; D might be TRBD1 (6 bases). The CDR3 length is 15 residues. The V end lost 5 bases, the J end lost 4 bases, and 17 bases lay between the germline ends. Per germline, CDR1 SGHDT and CDR2 YYEEEE. DNA for the CDR3: TGTGCCAGCAGGAGGGGGTTCTCATTCGCAGATACGCAGTATTTT. It encodes CASRRGFSFADTQYF.

The chain links TRBV7-9 to TRBJ2-3; TRBD2 matches 8 bases. CDR3 length: 15 amino acids. Germline CDR1 is SEHNR and CDR2 is FQNEAQ (reference sequence). V lost 4 bases, J lost 1 base, and 4 bases stayed unmatched. In nucleotides, the CDR3 is TGTGCCAGCAGCTCGTCGACTAGCGGCACAGATACGCAGTATTTT. The encoded protein is CASSSSTSGTDTQYF.

V gene TRBV6-5 combines with J gene TRBJ1-3, with 12 bases fitting TRBD1. The CDR3 loop spans 14 amino acids. V was pared by 2 bases and J by 7 bases, with 0 bases of the junction left unmatched. Germline values: CDR1 MNHEY, CDR2 SVGAGI. This chain's CDR3 is CASSYGTGGNTIYF. In DNA, the CDR3 is TGTGCCAGCAGTTACGGGACAGGGGGCAACACCATATATTTT.

The sample holds one count of this clone. The V call is TRBV6-5, the J call TRBJ1-5, with D maybe TRBD1 (5 bases). Germline assignment: CDR1 MNHEY and CDR2 SVGAGI. The CDR3 runs 14 residues. Trimming cost V 4 bases and J 2 bases, with 9 bases left between them. CDR3 sequence (DNA): TGTGCCAGCAGTTTGTCGGGGGGCAATCAGCCCCAGCATTTT. Translating it yields CASSLSGGNQPQHF.